The sequence of this TCR beta chain was determined in a study of yellow fever vaccine responses in identical twins. Regarding the study as a whole: After vaccination, twins' T cell response reportedly seemed partly convergent, partly personalized.

MiXCR, applied by TCRdb to the RT-PCR reads, yields one record per CDR3 protein. The table records about 23,000 distinct CDR3 sequences, 60% to 80% of them present only once. A word on this clonotype: What it binds is not known.

CDR1 and CDR2 (germline): MDHEN, SYDVKM. V was shortened by 2 bases and J by 2 bases, with 10 bases between the two germline ends. The CDR3 has 15 residues. This clonotype was obtained from a woman between 18 and 30 years old who received the yellow fever vaccine. This specimen consisted of T cells from blood (PBMCs), unsorted or a sorted subset (not recorded which), obtained before or after yellow fever vaccination (not recorded which). The rearrangement uses TRBV28 and TRBJ2-1, with D maybe TRBD2 (5 bases). In DNA, the CDR3 is TGTGCCAGCAGTTTAGGGAGAACGGCCTACAATGAGCAGTTCTTC. Residues: CASSLGRTAYNEQFF.